Listed below are T cell receptor beta chains from one sample, sequenced in a study of cytomegalovirus exposure and HLA in healthy donors. Produced via immunoSEQ multiplex PCR; TCRdb's table is partial and in-frame only. The sample records about 150,000 clones, 70% to 85% being singletons. Sequenced material: PBMCs. The origin of the receptors is a male donor in good health and CMV-seronegative. Both conserved end residues are part of each CDR3. The D gene is left open where the match is weak. Size values are once, few and many counts, or a class for expanded clones, and some rows have none.

size | D | J | V | CDR3 | DNA
- | - | TRBJ1-1 | TRBV2 | CASSERTEAFF | TGTGCCAGCAGTGAACGGACTGAAGCTTTCTTT
- | - | TRBJ1-5 | TRBV7-2 | CASSLVGGGSQPQHF | TGTGCCAGCAGCTTAGTGGGGGGAGGAAGTCAGCCCCAGCATTTT
- | TRBD2 | TRBJ2-2 | TRBV5-6 | CASSLAGGTGELFF | TGTGCCAGCAGCTTGGCGGGGGGAACCGGGGAGCTGTTTTTT
- | TRBD1 | TRBJ1-6 | TRBV5-1 | CASSTTGQVNEPLHF | TGCGCCAGCAGCACGACGGGACAGGTGAATGAACCCCTCCACTTT
- | - | TRBJ1-3 | TRBV30 | CAWGGPNSGNTIYF | TGTGCCTGGGGAGGCCCGAACTCTGGAAACACCATATATTTT
once | TRBD1 | TRBJ1-1 | TRBV7-6 | CASSPDRGPTEAFF | TGTGCCAGCAGCCCAGACAGGGGACCGACTGAAGCTTTCTTT
- | - | TRBJ2-6 | TRBV27 | CASRRDTSFAGANVLTF | TGTGCCAGCAGACGGGACACTTCTTTCGCTGGGGCCAACGTCCTGACTTTC
- | TRBD1 | TRBJ1-5 | TRBV15 | CATSPDRVGQPQHF | TGTGCCACCAGCCCCGACAGGGTTGGCCAGCCCCAGCATTTT
- | - | TRBJ2-7 | TRBV28 | CASTLGGAGASEQYF | TGTGCCAGCACCCTGGGGGGCGCGGGGGCGAGCGAGCAGTACTTC
- | TRBD1 | TRBJ2-6 | TRBV7-3 | CASSFQGELAGANVLTF | TGTGCCAGCAGCTTTCAGGGGGAATTGGCTGGGGCCAACGTCCTGACTTTC
- | - | TRBJ2-7 | TRBV9 | CASSVGLEPSYEQYF | TGTGCCAGCAGCGTAGGGCTAGAACCCTCCTACGAGCAGTACTTC
- | TRBD2 | TRBJ2-1 | TRBV18 | CASSPGREYNEQFF | TGTGCCAGCTCACCTGGGCGGGAGTACAATGAGCAGTTCTTC
- | - | TRBJ1-1 | TRBV29-1 | CSATDTPEAFF | TGCAGCGCAACCGACACGCCTGAAGCTTTCTTT
few | - | TRBJ1-1 | TRBV18 | CASSPPAQGTEAFF | TGTGCCAGCTCACCACCGGCGCAGGGAACTGAAGCTTTCTTT
- | TRBD1 | TRBJ2-1 | TRBV11-1 | CASSLVLGQGNEQFF | TGTGCCAGCAGCTTAGTCCTGGGACAGGGGAATGAGCAGTTCTTC
- | - | TRBJ1-3 | TRBV7-3 | CASSLNGYDGLHSGNTIYF | TGTGCCAGCAGCTTAAATGGTTATGACGGACTCCACTCTGGAAACACCATATATTTT
- | TRBD1 | TRBJ1-5 | TRBV6-5 | CASSQQGGQPQHF | TGTGCCAGCAGTCAACAGGGGGGCCAGCCCCAGCATTTT
- | - | TRBJ2-5 | TRBV28 | CASSLRETQYF | TGTGCCAGCAGTTTACGGGAGACCCAGTACTTC
- | TRBD2 | TRBJ2-3 | TRBV9 | CASSVASGENTQYF | TGTGCCAGCAGCGTAGCTAGCGGGGAGAATACGCAGTATTTT
- | - | TRBJ1-3 | TRBV2 | CASTRTEGNTIYF | TGTGCCAGCACCCGGACAGAAGGAAACACCATATATTTT
- | - | TRBJ1-2 | TRBV6-1 | CASSGNIQGGHGYTF | TGTGCCAGCAGTGGAAACATTCAGGGAGGCCATGGCTACACCTTC
- | - | TRBJ2-3 | TRBV27 | CASSSRFVDTQYF | TGTGCCAGCAGTAGCCGCTTTGTCGATACGCAGTATTTT
- | - | TRBJ2-1 | TRBV5-1 | CASSTGGDEQFF | TGCGCCAGCAGCACAGGCGGCGATGAGCAGTTCTTC
- | TRBD1 | TRBJ1-5 | TRBV7-2 | CASSSQGTGGQPQHF | TGTGCCAGCAGCTCTCAGGGGACAGGGGGTCAGCCCCAGCATTTT
- | - | TRBJ1-1 | TRBV19 | CASSSTGINTEAFF | TGTGCCAGTAGTTCAACAGGGATAAACACTGAAGCTTTCTTT
- | TRBD1 | TRBJ1-4 | TRBV5-5 | CASSLEGTGYEKLFF | TGTGCCAGCAGCTTGGAAGGGACAGGGTATGAAAAACTGTTTTTT
once | - | TRBJ2-5 | TRBV5-6 | CASSRKAREETQYF | TGTGCCAGCAGCCGCAAGGCCCGGGAGGAGACCCAGTACTTC
- | TRBD1 | TRBJ2-7 | TRBV7-2 | CASSFGTGFGEQYF | TGTGCCAGCAGTTTTGGGACAGGGTTCGGCGAGCAGTACTTC
- | TRBD2 | TRBJ2-3 | TRBV9 | CASSVGVSGRDGTDTQYF | TGTGCCAGCAGCGTAGGGGTTAGCGGGAGAGATGGCACAGATACGCAGTATTTT
few | - | TRBJ2-1 | TRBV7-7 | CASSLEVAESSYNEQFF | TGTGCCAGCAGCTTAGAAGTAGCGGAGAGCTCCTACAATGAGCAGTTCTTC
once | - | TRBJ2-3 | TRBV2 | CASGLSTDTQYF | TGTGCCAGTGGACTAAGCACAGATACGCAGTATTTT
- | TRBD2 | TRBJ2-1 | TRBV2 | CASRASGGTYNEQFF | TGTGCCAGCAGAGCGAGCGGGGGGACCTACAATGAGCAGTTCTTC
- | - | TRBJ1-1 | TRBV19 | CASRLRGPEAFF | TGTGCCAGTAGGCTCAGGGGCCCTGAAGCTTTCTTT
- | - | TRBJ1-1 | TRBV7-9 | CASSDRGGTEAFF | TGTGCCAGCAGCGACAGAGGCGGCACTGAAGCTTTCTTT
- | TRBD2 | TRBJ2-4 | TRBV4-1 | CASSQVVLAGVKDSKNIQYF | TGCGCCAGCAGCCAAGTAGTGCTAGCGGGAGTCAAGGACTCCAAAAACATTCAGTACTTC
few | TRBD1 | TRBJ2-5 | TRBV4-3 | CASSQGQGGETQYF | TGCGCCAGCAGCCAAGGACAGGGGGGAGAGACCCAGTACTTC
once | TRBD1 | TRBJ2-3 | TRBV28 | CASSLGQAYTDTQYF | TGTGCCAGCAGTTTAGGACAGGCCTACACAGATACGCAGTATTTT
- | - | TRBJ2-1 | TRBV27 | CASSLTSATNEQFF | TGTGCCAGCAGTTTAACTTCAGCGACCAATGAGCAGTTCTTC
- | - | TRBJ2-1 | TRBV5-1 | CASSVQGYEQFF | TGCGCCAGCAGCGTACAGGGATATGAGCAGTTCTTC
- | TRBD1 | TRBJ2-1 | TRBV4-1 | CASSHGQGDDEQFF | TGCGCCAGCAGCCATGGACAGGGAGACGATGAGCAGTTCTTC
- | TRBD1 | TRBJ1-2 | TRBV6-5 | CASSYSTGTGYTF | TGTGCCAGCAGTTACTCGACAGGGACGGGCTACACCTTC
- | - | TRBJ1-2 | TRBV6-1 | CASSEGGHSYGYTF | TGTGCCAGCAGTGAAGGCGGCCATAGCTATGGCTACACCTTC
- | TRBD1 | TRBJ2-1 | TRBV7-3 | CASSFRDRRYNEQFF | TGTGCCAGCAGCTTCCGGGACAGACGCTACAATGAGCAGTTCTTC
- | TRBD2 | TRBJ2-3 | TRBV5-6 | CASSLAGLAGFTDTQYF | TGTGCCAGCAGCCTCGCGGGACTAGCGGGGTTCACAGATACGCAGTATTTT
- | TRBD2 | TRBJ2-7 | TRBV5-6 | CASSHEGRAPTYEQYF | TGTGCCAGCAGCCACGAGGGGAGGGCCCCTACCTACGAGCAGTACTTC
- | - | TRBJ2-2 | TRBV7-3 | CASSPNTGELFF | TGTGCCAGCAGCCCTAACACCGGGGAGCTGTTTTTT
- | - | TRBJ1-2 | TRBV6-1 | CASSEGQTLRGRNYGYTF | TGTGCCAGCAGTGAGGGCCAAACCCTCAGGGGTCGCAACTATGGCTACACCTTC
- | TRBD1 | TRBJ1-3 | TRBV15 | CATSSRGASGNTIYF | TGTGCCACCAGCAGCAGGGGGGCCTCTGGAAACACCATATATTTT
- | - | TRBJ2-7 | TRBV9 | CASSVDAGTYEQYF | TGTGCCAGCAGCGTAGATGCGGGGACCTACGAGCAGTACTTC
- | TRBD2 | TRBJ2-1 | TRBV6-1 | CASRPGTTHNEQFF | TGTGCCAGCAGGCCCGGGACTACCCACAATGAGCAGTTCTTC
- | - | TRBJ2-6 | TRBV27 | CASSLLAGLSGANVLTF | TGTGCCAGCAGTTTATTGGCAGGCCTCTCTGGGGCCAACGTCCTGACTTTC
once | TRBD2 | TRBJ2-1 | TRBV9 | CASSVALLAGGPNEQFF | TGTGCCAGCAGCGTAGCGCTACTAGCGGGAGGGCCAAATGAGCAGTTCTTC
- | - | TRBJ1-5 | TRBV5-4 | CASSPDLDQPQHF | TGTGCCAGCAGCCCTGACCTAGATCAGCCCCAGCATTTT
- | TRBD1 | TRBJ1-2 | TRBV6-1 | CASRGTGTAYGYTF | TGTGCCAGCAGAGGTACCGGGACAGCCTATGGCTACACCTTC
- | - | TRBJ2-7 | TRBV6-5 | CASKNRDSPYEQYF | TGTGCCAGCAAAAACAGGGATTCACCCTACGAGCAGTACTTC
- | - | TRBJ2-1 | TRBV9 | CASSPSDGGWSNEQFF | TGTGCCAGCAGCCCCAGCGACGGAGGGTGGTCCAATGAGCAGTTCTTC
few | TRBD1 | TRBJ2-1 | TRBV5-1 | CASSLATGVLVNEQFF | TGCGCCAGCAGCTTGGCTACAGGGGTATTAGTAAATGAGCAGTTCTTC
few | - | TRBJ2-1 | TRBV5-5 | CASSLARLAYNEQFF | TGTGCCAGCAGCTTGGCCCGGTTGGCCTACAATGAGCAGTTCTTC
few | - | TRBJ2-1 | TRBV28 | CASSLSLVRYYNEQFF | TGTGCCAGCAGTTTATCTCTAGTAAGATATTACAATGAGCAGTTCTTC
- | - | TRBJ2-1 | TRBV5-3 | CARSRRLHYSYNEQFF | TGTGCCAGAAGTCGGAGACTACATTACTCCTACAATGAGCAGTTCTTC